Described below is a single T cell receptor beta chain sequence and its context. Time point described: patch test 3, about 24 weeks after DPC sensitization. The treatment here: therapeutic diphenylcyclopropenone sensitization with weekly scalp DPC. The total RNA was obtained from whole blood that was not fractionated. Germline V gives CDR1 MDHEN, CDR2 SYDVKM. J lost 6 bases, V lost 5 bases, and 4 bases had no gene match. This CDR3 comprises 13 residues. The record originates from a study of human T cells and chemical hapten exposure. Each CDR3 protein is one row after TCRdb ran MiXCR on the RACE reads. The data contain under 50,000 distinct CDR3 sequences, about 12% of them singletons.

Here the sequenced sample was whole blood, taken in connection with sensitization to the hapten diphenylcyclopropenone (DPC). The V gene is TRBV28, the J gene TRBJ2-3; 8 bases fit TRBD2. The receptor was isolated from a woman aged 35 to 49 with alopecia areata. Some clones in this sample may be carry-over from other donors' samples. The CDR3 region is CASSAGGRDTQYF. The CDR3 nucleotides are TGTGCCAGCAGTGCGGGCGGGAGGGATACGCAGTATTTT.